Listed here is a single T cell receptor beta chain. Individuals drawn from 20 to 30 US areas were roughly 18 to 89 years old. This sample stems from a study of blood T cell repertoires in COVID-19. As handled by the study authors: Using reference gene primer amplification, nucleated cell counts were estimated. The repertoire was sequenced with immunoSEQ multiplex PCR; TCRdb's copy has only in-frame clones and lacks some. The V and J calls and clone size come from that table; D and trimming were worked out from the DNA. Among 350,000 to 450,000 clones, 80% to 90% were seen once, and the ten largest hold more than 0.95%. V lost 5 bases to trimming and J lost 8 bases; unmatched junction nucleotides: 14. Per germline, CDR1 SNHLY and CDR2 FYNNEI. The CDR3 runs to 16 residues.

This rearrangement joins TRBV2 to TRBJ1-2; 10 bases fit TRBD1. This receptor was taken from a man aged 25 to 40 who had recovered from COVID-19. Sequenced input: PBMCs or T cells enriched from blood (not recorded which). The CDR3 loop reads CASSPTHPTGGNGYTF. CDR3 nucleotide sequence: TGTGCCAGCAGTCCAACTCATCCGACAGGGGGCAACGGCTACACCTTC.